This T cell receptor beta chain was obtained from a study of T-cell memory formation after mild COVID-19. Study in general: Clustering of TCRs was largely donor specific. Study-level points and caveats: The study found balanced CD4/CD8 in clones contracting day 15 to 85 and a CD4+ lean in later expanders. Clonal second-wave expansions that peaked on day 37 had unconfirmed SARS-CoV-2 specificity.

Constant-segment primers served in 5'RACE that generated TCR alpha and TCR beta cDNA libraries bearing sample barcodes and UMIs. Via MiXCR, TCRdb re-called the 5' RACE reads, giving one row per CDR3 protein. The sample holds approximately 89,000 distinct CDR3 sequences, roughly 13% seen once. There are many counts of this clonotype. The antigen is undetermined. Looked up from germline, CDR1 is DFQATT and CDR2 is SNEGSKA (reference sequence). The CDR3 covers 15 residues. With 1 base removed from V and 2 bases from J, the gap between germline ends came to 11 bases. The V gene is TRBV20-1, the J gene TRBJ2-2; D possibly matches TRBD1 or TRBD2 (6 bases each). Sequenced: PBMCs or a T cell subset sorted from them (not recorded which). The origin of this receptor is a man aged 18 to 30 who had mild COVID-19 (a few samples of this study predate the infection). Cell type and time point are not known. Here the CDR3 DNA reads TGCAGTGCTAGAGGGGGGGCCACCAACACCGGGGAGCTGTTTTTT. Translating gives CSARGGATNTGELFF.